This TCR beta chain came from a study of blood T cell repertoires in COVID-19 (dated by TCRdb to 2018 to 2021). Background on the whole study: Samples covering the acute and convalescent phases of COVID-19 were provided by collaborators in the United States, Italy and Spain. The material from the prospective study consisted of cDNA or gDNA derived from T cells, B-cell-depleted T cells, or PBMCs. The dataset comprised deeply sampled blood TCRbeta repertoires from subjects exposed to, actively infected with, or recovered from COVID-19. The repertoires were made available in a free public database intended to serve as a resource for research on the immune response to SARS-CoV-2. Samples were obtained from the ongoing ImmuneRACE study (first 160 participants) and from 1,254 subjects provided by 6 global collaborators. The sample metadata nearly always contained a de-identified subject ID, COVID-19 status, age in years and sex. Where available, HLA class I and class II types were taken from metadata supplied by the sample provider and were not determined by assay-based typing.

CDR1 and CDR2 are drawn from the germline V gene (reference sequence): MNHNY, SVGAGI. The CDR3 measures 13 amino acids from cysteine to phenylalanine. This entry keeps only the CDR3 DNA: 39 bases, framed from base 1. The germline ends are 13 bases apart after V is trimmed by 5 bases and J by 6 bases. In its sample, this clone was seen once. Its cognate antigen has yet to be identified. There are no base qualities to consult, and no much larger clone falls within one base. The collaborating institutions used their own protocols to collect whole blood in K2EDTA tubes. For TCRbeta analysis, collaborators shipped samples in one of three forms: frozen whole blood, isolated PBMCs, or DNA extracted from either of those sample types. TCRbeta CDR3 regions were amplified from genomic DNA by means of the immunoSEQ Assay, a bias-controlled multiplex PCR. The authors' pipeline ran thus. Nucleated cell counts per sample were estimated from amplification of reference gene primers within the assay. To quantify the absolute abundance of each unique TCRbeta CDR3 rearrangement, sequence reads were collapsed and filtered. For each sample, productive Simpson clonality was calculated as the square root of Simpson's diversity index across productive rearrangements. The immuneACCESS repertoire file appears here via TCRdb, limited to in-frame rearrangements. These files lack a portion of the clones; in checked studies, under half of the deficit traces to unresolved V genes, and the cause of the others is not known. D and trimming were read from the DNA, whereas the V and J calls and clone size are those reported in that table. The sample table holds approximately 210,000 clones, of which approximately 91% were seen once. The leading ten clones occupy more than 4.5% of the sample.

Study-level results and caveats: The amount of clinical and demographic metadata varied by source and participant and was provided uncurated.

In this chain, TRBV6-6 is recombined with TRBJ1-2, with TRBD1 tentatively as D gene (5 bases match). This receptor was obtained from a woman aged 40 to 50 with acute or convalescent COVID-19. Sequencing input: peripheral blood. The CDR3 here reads CASSTGEGHGYTF. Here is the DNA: TGTGCCAGCAGTACGGGGGAAGGCCATGGCTACACCTTC.